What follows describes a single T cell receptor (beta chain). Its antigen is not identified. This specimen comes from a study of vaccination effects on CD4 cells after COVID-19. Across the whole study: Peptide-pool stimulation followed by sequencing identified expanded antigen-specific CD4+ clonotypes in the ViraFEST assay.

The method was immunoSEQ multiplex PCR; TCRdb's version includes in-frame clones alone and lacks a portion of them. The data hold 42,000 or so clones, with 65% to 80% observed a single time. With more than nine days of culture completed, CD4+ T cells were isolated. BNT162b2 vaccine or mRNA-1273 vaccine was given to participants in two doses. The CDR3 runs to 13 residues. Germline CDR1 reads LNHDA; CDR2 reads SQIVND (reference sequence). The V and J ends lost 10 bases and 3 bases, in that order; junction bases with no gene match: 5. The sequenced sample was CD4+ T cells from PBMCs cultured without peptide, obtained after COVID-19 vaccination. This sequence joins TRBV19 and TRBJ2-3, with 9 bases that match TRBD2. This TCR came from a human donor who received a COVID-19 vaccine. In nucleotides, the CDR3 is TGTGCCATTAGCGGGAGTTCGACAGATACGCAGTATTTT. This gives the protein CAISGSSTDTQYF.